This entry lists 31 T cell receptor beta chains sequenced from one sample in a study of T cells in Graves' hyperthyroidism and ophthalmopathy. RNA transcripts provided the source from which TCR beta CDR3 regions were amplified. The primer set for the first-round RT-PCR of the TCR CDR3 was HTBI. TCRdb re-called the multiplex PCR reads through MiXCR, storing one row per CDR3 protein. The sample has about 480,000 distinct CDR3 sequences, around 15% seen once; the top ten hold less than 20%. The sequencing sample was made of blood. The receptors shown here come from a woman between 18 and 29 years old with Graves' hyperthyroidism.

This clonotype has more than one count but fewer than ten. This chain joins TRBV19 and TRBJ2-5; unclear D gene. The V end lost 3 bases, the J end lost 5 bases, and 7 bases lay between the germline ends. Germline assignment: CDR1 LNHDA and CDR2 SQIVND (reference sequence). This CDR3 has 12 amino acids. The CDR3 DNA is TGTGCCAGTAGTATCAGAAGGGAGACCCAGTACTTC. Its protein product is CASSIRRETQYF.

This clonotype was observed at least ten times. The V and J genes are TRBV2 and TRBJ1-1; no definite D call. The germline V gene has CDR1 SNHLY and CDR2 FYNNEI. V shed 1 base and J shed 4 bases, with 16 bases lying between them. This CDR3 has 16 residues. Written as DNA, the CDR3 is TGTGCCAGCAGTGAAGGCCGAAGAGGGTGGGGCACTGAAGCTTTCTTT. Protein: CASSEGRRGWGTEAFF.

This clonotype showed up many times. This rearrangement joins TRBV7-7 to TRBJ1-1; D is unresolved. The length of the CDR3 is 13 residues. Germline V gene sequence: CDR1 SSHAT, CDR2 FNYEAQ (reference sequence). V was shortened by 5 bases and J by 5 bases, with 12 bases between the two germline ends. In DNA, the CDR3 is TGTGCCAGCAGCGCTAGGGAGTGGACTGAAGCTTTCTTT. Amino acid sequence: CASSAREWTEAFF. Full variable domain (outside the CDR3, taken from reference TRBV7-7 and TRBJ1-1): GAGVSQSPRYKVTKRGQDVTLRCDPISSHATLYWYQQALGQGPEFLTYFNYEAQPDKSGLPSDRFSAERPEGSISTLTIQRTEQRDSAMYRCASSAREWTEAFFGQGTRLTVV.

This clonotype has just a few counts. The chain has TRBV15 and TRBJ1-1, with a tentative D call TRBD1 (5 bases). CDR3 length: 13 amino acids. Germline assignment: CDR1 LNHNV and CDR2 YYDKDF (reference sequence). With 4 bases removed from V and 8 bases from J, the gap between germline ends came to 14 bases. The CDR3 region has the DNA TGTGCCACCAGCAAGGGGTCGCAAGGAGAAGCTTTCTTT. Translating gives CATSKGSQGEAFF.

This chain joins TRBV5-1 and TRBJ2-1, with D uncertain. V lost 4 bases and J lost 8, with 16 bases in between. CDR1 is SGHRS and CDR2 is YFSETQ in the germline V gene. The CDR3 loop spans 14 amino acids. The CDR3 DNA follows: TGCGCCAGCAGCAATGACCCTCTTGGCGATGAGCAGTTCTTC. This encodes CASSNDPLGDEQFF.

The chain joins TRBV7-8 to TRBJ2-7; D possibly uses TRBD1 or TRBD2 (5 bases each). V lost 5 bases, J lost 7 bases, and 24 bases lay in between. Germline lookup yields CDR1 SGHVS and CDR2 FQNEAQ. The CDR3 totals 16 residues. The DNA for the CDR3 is TGTGCCAGCAGCCCCCCCATGGTGGGGGAACACGGGGAGCAGTACTTC. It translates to CASSPPMVGEHGEQYF.

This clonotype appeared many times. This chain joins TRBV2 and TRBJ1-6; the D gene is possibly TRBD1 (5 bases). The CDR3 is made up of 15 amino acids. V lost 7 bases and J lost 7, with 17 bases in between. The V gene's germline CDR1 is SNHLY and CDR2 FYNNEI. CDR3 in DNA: TGTGCCAGCAAAAAACTCGACAGCACGAATTCACCCCTCCACTTT. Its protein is CASKKLDSTNSPLHF.

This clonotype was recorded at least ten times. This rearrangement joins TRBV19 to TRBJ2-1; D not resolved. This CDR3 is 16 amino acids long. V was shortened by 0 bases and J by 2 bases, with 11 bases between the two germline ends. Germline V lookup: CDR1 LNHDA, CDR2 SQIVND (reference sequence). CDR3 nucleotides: TGTGCCAGTAGTATAGATTTGGGGATGGCCTACAATGAGCAGTTCTTC. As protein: CASSIDLGMAYNEQFF.

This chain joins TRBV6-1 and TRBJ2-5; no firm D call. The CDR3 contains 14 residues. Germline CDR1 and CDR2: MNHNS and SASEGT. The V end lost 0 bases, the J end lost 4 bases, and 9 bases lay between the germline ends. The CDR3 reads CASSEAPQVETQYF. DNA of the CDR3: TGTGCCAGCAGTGAAGCGCCCCAGGTAGAGACCCAGTACTTC.

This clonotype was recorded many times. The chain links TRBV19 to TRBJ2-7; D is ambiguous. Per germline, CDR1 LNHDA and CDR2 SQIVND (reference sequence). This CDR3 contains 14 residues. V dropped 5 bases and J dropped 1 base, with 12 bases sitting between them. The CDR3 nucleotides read TGTGCCAGTAGTGTCGCAGGCAATTCCTACGAGCAGTACGTC. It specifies CASSVAGNSYEQYV.

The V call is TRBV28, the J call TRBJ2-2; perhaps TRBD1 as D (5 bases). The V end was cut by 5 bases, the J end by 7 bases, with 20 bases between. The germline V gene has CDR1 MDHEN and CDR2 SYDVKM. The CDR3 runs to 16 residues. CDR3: CASSAELTALNGELFF. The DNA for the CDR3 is TGTGCCAGCAGTGCTGAGCTGACAGCTTTAAACGGGGAGCTGTTTTTT.

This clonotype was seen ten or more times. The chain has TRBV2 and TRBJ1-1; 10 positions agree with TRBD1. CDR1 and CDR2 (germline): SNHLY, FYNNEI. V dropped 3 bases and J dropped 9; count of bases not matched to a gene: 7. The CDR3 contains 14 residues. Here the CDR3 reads CASSDWGQGKKAFF. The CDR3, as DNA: TGTGCCAGCAGTGACTGGGGACAGGGGAAAAAAGCTTTCTTT. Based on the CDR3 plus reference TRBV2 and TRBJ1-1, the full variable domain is EPEVTQTPSHQVTQMGQEVILRCVPISNHLYFYWYRQILGQKVEFLVSFYNNEISEKSEIFDDQFSVERPDGSNFTLKIRSTKLEDSAMYFCASSDWGQGKKAFFGQGTRLTVV.

DNA of the CDR3: TGTGCCAGTAGTATCTCAGGGGCTAGCACAGATACGCAGTATTTT. This sequence encodes CASSISGASTDTQYF. The chain employs TRBV19 and TRBJ2-3; D may be TRBD1 (6 bases). The CDR3 is 15 residues long. Germline V gene lookup returns CDR1 LNHDA and CDR2 SQIVND (reference sequence). Trimming removed 3 bases from V and 0 bases from J, with 10 bases in between. Supplemented by reference TRBV19 and TRBJ2-3, the full variable domain reads DGGITQSPKYLFRKEGQNVTLSCEQNLNHDAMYWYRQDPGQGLRLIYYSQIVNDFQKGDIAEGYSVSREKKESFPLTVTSAQKNPTAFYLCASSISGASTDTQYFGPGTRLTVL.

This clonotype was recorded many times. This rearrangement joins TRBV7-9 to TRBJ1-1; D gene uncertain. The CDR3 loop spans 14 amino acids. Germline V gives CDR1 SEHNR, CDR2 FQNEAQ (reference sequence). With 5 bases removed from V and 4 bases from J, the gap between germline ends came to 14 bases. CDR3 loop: CASSPLNLGTEAFF. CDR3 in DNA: TGTGCCAGCAGCCCACTTAATCTCGGCACTGAAGCTTTCTTT. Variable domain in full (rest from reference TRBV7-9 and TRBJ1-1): DTGVSQNPRHKITKRGQNVTFRCDPISEHNRLYWYRQTLGQGPEFLTYFQNEAQLEKSRLLSDRFSAERPKGSFSTLEIQRTEQGDSAMYLCASSPLNLGTEAFFGQGTRLTVV.

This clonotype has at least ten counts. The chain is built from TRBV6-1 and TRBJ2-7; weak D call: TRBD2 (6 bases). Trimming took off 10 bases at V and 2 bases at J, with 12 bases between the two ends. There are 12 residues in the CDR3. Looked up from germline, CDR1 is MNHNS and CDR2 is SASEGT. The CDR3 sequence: CAISGLTYEQYF. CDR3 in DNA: TGTGCCATCTCGGGACTCACCTACGAGCAGTACTTC.

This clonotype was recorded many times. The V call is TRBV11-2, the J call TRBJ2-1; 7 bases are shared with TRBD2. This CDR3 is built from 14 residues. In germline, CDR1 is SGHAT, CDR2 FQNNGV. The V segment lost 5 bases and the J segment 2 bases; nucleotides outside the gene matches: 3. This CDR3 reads CASSASGTYNEQFF. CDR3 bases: TGTGCCAGCAGCGCCAGCGGGACCTACAATGAGCAGTTCTTC.

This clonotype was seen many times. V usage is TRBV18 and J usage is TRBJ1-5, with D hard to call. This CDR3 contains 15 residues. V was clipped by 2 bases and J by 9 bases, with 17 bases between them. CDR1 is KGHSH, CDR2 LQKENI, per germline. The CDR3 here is CASSPYDPSNGPQHF. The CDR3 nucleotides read TGTGCCAGCTCACCATACGATCCATCGAATGGGCCCCAGCATTTT.

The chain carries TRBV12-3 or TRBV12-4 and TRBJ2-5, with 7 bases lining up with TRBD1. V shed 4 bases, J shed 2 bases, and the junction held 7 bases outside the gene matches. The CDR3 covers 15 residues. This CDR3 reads CASSSGQTKQETQYF. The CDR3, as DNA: TGTGCCAGCAGTTCGGGACAGACTAAACAAGAGACCCAGTACTTC.

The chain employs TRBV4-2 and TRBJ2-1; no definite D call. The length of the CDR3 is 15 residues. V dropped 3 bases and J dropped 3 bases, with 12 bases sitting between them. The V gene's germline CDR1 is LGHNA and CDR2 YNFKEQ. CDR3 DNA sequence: TGTGCCAGCAGCCATGAGAGACCGGTCTACAATGAGCAGTTCTTC. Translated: CASSHERPVYNEQFF.

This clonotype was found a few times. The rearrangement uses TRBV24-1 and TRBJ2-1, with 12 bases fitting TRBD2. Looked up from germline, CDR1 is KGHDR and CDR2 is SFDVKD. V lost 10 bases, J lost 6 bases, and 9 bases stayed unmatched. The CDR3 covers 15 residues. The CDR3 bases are TGTGCCACAGGGGCTAGCGGGAGGGCCACCAATGAGCAGTTCTTC. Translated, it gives CATGASGRATNEQFF.

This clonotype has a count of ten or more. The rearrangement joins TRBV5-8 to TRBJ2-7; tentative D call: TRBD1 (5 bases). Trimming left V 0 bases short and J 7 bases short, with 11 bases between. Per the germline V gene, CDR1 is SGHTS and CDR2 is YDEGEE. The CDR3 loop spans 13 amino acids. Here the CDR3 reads CASSLVAKGEQYF. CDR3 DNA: TGTGCCAGCAGCTTGGTGGCGAAGGGGGAGCAGTACTTC.

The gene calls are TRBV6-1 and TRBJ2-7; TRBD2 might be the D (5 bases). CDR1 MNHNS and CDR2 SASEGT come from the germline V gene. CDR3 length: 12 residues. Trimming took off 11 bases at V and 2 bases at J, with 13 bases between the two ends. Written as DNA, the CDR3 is TGTGCCGGCGAAGCGGACGCCTACGAGCAGTACGTC. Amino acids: CAGEADAYEQYV.

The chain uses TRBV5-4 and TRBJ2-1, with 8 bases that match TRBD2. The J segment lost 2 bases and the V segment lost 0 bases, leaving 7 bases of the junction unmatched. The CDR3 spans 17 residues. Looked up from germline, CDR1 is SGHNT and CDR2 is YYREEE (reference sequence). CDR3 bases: TGTGCCAGCAGCTTGGGAGTTCCAGCGGGAGCCTACAATGAGCAGTTCTTC. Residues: CASSLGVPAGAYNEQFF.

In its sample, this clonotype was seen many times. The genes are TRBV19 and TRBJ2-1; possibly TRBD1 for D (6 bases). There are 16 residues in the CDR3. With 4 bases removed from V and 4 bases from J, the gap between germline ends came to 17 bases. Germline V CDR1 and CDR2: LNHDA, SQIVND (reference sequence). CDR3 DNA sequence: TGTGCCAGTAGTACCACCCGGGACACTTTATACAATGAGCAGTTCTTC. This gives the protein CASSTTRDTLYNEQFF.

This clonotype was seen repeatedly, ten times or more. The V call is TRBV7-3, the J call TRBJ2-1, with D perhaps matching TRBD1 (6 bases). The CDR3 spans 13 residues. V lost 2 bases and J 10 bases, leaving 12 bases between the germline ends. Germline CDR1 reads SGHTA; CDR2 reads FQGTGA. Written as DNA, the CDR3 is TGTGCCAGCAGCTTATCCGCCGGGACAGAGCAGTTCTTC. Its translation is CASSLSAGTEQFF.

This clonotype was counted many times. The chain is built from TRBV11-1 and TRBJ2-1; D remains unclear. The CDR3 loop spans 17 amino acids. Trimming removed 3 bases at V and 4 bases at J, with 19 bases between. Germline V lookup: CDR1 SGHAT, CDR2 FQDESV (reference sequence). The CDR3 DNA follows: TGTGCCAGCAGCTTCTTCTTCTTAGCCGCTGGGTACAATGAGCAGTTCTTC. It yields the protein CASSFFFLAAGYNEQFF.

CDR3 in DNA: TGTGCCATCAGGCCTCCGGGGACCGGAAACACCATATATTTT. Encoded protein: CAIRPPGTGNTIYF. The chain carries TRBV10-3 and TRBJ1-3, with TRBD1 as a possible D gene (5 bases). V was shortened by 6 bases and J by 4 bases, with 13 bases between the two germline ends. The CDR3 has 14 amino acids. The germline V gene has CDR1 ENHRY and CDR2 SYGVKD.

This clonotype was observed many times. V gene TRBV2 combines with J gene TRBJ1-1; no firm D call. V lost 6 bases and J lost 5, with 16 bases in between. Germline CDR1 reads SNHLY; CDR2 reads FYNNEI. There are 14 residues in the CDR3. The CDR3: CASRIRFLGTEAFF. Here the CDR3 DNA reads TGTGCCAGCAGGATACGTTTCCTGGGAACTGAAGCTTTCTTT.

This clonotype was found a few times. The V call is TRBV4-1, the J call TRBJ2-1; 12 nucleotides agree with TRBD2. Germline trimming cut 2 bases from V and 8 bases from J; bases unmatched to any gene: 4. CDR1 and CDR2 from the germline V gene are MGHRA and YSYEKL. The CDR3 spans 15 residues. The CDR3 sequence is CASSQWTSGTDEQFF. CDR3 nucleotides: TGCGCCAGCAGCCAATGGACTAGCGGGACCGATGAGCAGTTCTTC.

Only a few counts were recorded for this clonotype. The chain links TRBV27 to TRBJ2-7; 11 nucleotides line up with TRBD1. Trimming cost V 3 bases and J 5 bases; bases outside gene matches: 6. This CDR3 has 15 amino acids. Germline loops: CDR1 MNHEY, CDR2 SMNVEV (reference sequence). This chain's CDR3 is CASSFRTGGKNEQYF. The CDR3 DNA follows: TGTGCCAGCAGTTTCCGGACAGGGGGCAAAAACGAGCAGTACTTC.

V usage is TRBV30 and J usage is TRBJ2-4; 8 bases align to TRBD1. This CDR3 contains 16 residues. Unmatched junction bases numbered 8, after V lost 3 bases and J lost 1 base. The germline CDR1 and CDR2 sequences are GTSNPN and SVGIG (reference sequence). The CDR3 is CAWRAGGGRAKNIQYF. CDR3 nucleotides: TGTGCCTGGAGGGCAGGGGGCGGTAGGGCCAAAAACATTCAGTACTTC. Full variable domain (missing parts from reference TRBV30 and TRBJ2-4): SQTIHQWPATLVQPVGSPLSLECTVEGTSNPNLYWYRQAAGRGLQLLFYSVGIGQISSEVPQNLSASRPQDRQFILSSKKLLLSDSGFYLCAWRAGGGRAKNIQYFGAGTRLSVL.